Included here is one T cell receptor (beta chain) sequence, with context. The ends were cut back, 4 bases at V and 0 bases at J, with 10 bases in the middle. Germline V gene data show CDR1 as SGHRS and CDR2 as YFSETQ. The CDR3 is 15 residues long. The entry originates in a study of OX40 agonist ivuxolimab in advanced cancers. TCRdb's copy holds only in-frame clones and misses some; the assay was immunoSEQ multiplex PCR. The top ten clones hold approximately 7.7% of a sample with around 76,000 clones, around 87% of them seen once. The TCR originated in an adult with an advanced solid tumor such as melanoma, head and neck, liver or kidney cancer. The rearrangement joins TRBV5-1 to TRBJ1-4, with D unclear. Sample: CD4+ or CD8+ T cells sorted from blood, taken in a trial of the OX40 agonist ivuxolimab. DNA of the CDR3: TGCGCCAGCAGCCTTACTACAACAACTAATGAAAAACTGTTTTTT. It specifies CASSLTTTTNEKLFF.